This entry lists 31 T cell receptor beta chains sequenced from one sample in a study of cytomegalovirus exposure and HLA in healthy donors. Sequenced by immunoSEQ multiplex PCR; TCRdb stores in-frame clones only, minus some. Of approximately 160,000 clones listed, almost 85% are singletons. The sample comprised PBMCs. These receptors were obtained from a man aged 25-45 years in good health and CMV-seropositive.

The chain combines TRBV4-1 with TRBJ1-5, with D perhaps matching TRBD1 (6 bases). CDR1 and CDR2 from the germline V gene are MGHRA and YSYEKL. The CDR3 has 14 residues. V lost 5 bases and J 1 base, leaving 9 bases between the germline ends. CDR3 amino acids: CASSWTASNQPQHF. In nucleotides, the CDR3 is TGCGCCAGCAGCTGGACAGCCAGCAATCAGCCCCAGCATTTT.

The chain's CDR3 is CASSSGQDNIQYF. In DNA form, the CDR3 reads TGTGCCAGCAGCTCGGGACAGGACAACATTCAGTACTTC. The chain joins TRBV7-3 to TRBJ2-4; 8 nucleotides align to TRBD1. V gave up 4 bases and J gave up 7 bases; unmatched junction bases: 3. The CDR3 sequence is 13 residues long. Per the germline V gene, CDR1 is SGHTA and CDR2 is FQGTGA. The full variable domain, rest sourced from reference TRBV7-3 and TRBJ2-4, is GAGVSQTPSNKVTEKGKYVELRCDPISGHTALYWYRQSLGQGPEFLIYFQGTGAADDSGLPNDRFFAVRPEGSVSTLKIQRTERGDSAVYLCASSSGQDNIQYFGAGTRLSVL.

The chain carries TRBV15 and TRBJ1-6; D gene ambiguous. The ends were cut back, 5 bases at V and 9 bases at J, with 17 bases in the middle. CDR1 is LNHNV and CDR2 is YYDKDF in the germline V gene (reference sequence). The CDR3 totals 15 residues. The CDR3 sequence: CATSGDSFSSSPLHF. The CDR3 DNA reads TGTGCCACCAGCGGTGACTCGTTTTCGAGTTCACCCCTCCACTTT.

This sequence joins TRBV6-6 and TRBJ2-5; D may be TRBD1 (5 bases). Trimming shortened V by 6 bases and J by 5 bases, and 22 bases separated the two germline ends. CDR3 length: 16 residues. Germline assignment: CDR1 MNHNY and CDR2 SVGAGI (reference sequence). CDR3 sequence: CASRSWPPRDEETQYF. The CDR3 DNA sequence: TGTGCCAGCAGATCCTGGCCCCCCAGGGATGAGGAGACCCAGTACTTC.

The V gene is TRBV30, the J gene TRBJ1-6; a weak D match, TRBD1 (6 bases). CDR1 GTSNPN and CDR2 SVGIG come from the germline V gene (reference sequence). The germline V and J ends were trimmed by 5 bases and 0 bases, with 11 bases remaining between them. This CDR3 region has 15 residues. In DNA form, the CDR3 reads TGTGCCTGGCAAAGGGGGAGCTCCTATAATTCACCCCTCCACTTT. It codes for CAWQRGSSYNSPLHF.

The V gene is TRBV2, the J gene TRBJ2-2; D call uncertain. Trimming took 8 bases from V and 6 from J, leaving 16 bases between them. Germline CDR1 reads SNHLY; CDR2 reads FYNNEI. There are 14 residues in the CDR3. The CDR3 is CASWNPVRSGELFF. The DNA of the CDR3 is TGTGCCAGCTGGAACCCGGTGCGGTCCGGGGAGCTGTTTTTT.

The chain uses TRBV2 and TRBJ2-7; the match to TRBD1 covers 8 bases. V was clipped by 7 bases and J by 3 bases; unmatched bases: 17. Germline loops: CDR1 SNHLY, CDR2 FYNNEI. The CDR3 length is 17 residues. The CDR3 reads CASTEYFYGTGSYEQYF. CDR3 DNA: TGTGCCAGCACCGAGTATTTCTACGGGACAGGTAGCTACGAGCAGTACTTC. Using reference TRBV2 and TRBJ2-7 for the parts outside the CDR3, the full variable domain is EPEVTQTPSHQVTQMGQEVILRCVPISNHLYFYWYRQILGQKVEFLVSFYNNEISEKSEIFDDQFSVERPDGSNFTLKIRSTKLEDSAMYFCASTEYFYGTGSYEQYFGPGTRLTVT.

The chain couples TRBV5-1 to TRBJ2-2; 7 nucleotides align to TRBD1. The germline V gene has CDR1 SGHRS and CDR2 YFSETQ. J lost 4 bases, V lost 4 bases, and 10 bases had no gene match. This CDR3 spans 16 amino acids. CDR3 loop: CASSGPGQSSTGELFF. The CDR3 bases are TGCGCCAGCAGCGGGCCGGGACAGAGCTCCACCGGGGAGCTGTTTTTT.

This clone was seen a single time. V is TRBV7-2 and J is TRBJ2-2; D may be TRBD1 (6 bases). The germline V and J ends were trimmed by 4 bases and 3 bases, with 12 bases remaining between them. In germline, CDR1 is SGHTA, CDR2 FQGNSA. The CDR3 runs to 15 residues. In nucleotides, the CDR3 is TGTGCCAGCAGCTACCCCGGGACATACACCGGGGAGCTGTTTTTT. Amino acids: CASSYPGTYTGELFF.

The chain employs TRBV30 and TRBJ1-2; TRBD1 aligns across 8 bases. V lost 0 bases and J lost 4; bases outside the gene matches: 13. The V gene's germline CDR1 is GTSNPN and CDR2 SVGIG (reference sequence). The CDR3 has 17 amino acids. The CDR3 DNA follows: TGTGCCTGGAGTGTACTGGGCAGGGGGCAATACAGCTATGGCTACACCTTC. As protein: CAWSVLGRGQYSYGYTF.

This sequence joins TRBV7-6 and TRBJ2-2, with no clear D. The CDR3 has 17 amino acids. Trimming removed 1 base at V and 1 base at J, with 13 bases between. Germline-derived CDR1 and CDR2 are SGHVS and FNYEAQ. The CDR3 loop reads CASSLVEQRMNTGELFF. The CDR3 nucleotides read TGTGCCAGCAGCTTAGTGGAGCAGCGAATGAACACCGGGGAGCTGTTTTTT.

The V call is TRBV11-2, the J call TRBJ2-7; 7 bases map to TRBD1. Germline V gene data show CDR1 as SGHAT and CDR2 as FQNNGV. Losses at the gene ends were 2 bases for V and 4 bases for J; bases not matched to a gene: 8. This CDR3 comprises 15 residues. The CDR3 here is CASSLRRQGAYEQYF. CDR3 sequence (DNA): TGTGCCAGCAGCTTAAGAAGACAGGGTGCATACGAGCAGTACTTC.

The rearrangement links TRBV7-6 to TRBJ2-3; perhaps TRBD1 as D (5 bases). With 2 bases removed from V and 2 bases from J, the gap between germline ends came to 8 bases. Germline V lookup: CDR1 SGHVS, CDR2 FNYEAQ. CDR3 length: 14 amino acids. Written as DNA, the CDR3 is TGTGCCAGCAGCTTACGACAGTCCACAGATACGCAGTATTTT. It is translated as CASSLRQSTDTQYF.

The gene calls are TRBV28 and TRBJ1-5; 9 bases align to TRBD1. J gave up 7 bases and V 4 bases, and 8 bases lay outside the gene matches. Germline CDR1 MDHEN, CDR2 SYDVKM. This CDR3 is 15 amino acids long. CDR3 sequence reads: CASSSPGQGRQPQHF. For the CDR3, the DNA is TGTGCCAGCAGTTCTCCGGGACAGGGTAGGCAGCCCCAGCATTTT.

This chain links TRBV7-9 with TRBJ2-5; 8 bases are a match to TRBD2. Germline assignment: CDR1 SEHNR and CDR2 FQNEAQ (reference sequence). CDR3 length: 15 residues. J was trimmed by 2 bases and V by 5 bases; bases with no gene match: 7. The CDR3 loop reads CASSTRAGDQETQYF. The CDR3 DNA reads TGTGCCAGCAGCACGAGAGCGGGAGATCAAGAGACCCAGTACTTC.

This sequence joins TRBV4-1 and TRBJ1-2; no firm D call. Germline loops: CDR1 MGHRA, CDR2 YSYEKL. Trimming cost V 1 base and J 2 bases, with 14 bases left between them. CDR3 size: 16 residues. The CDR3 is CASSQVEGGSNYGYTF. The DNA of the CDR3 is TGCGCCAGCAGCCAAGTGGAGGGAGGTTCAAACTATGGCTACACCTTC.

This rearrangement joins TRBV7-9 to TRBJ1-6; D is perhaps TRBD1 (6 bases). The V gene's germline CDR1 is SEHNR and CDR2 FQNEAQ (reference sequence). The CDR3 contains 15 residues. Trimming pared 3 bases from V and 7 bases from J, leaving 13 bases between. The CDR3 DNA reads as TGTGCCAGCAGCTTCGGGGGGGCAGCGAATTCACCCCTCCACTTT. Translating gives CASSFGGAANSPLHF.

The V gene is TRBV28, the J gene TRBJ2-7; perhaps TRBD1 as D (6 bases). Trimming pared 5 bases from V and 2 bases from J, leaving 13 bases between. CDR3 length: 14 amino acids. Germline values: CDR1 MDHEN, CDR2 SYDVKM. This chain's CDR3 is CASSVPGQPYEQYF. CDR3 nucleotides: TGTGCCAGCAGTGTCCCGGGACAACCCTACGAGCAGTACTTC.

V is TRBV25-1 and J is TRBJ1-1, with TRBD1 matching over 11 bases. Trimming cost V 5 bases and J 4 bases; bases outside gene matches: 3. CDR1 MGHDK and CDR2 SYGVNS come from the germline V gene. The CDR3 extends over 14 amino acids. CDR3 coding DNA: TGTGCCAGCAGTCCGGGACAGGGGGGCACTGAAGCTTTCTTT. Encoded protein: CASSPGQGGTEAFF.

The chain recombines TRBV7-6 with TRBJ2-1; a possible D gene is TRBD1 (6 bases). This CDR3 is 12 amino acids long. In germline, CDR1 is SGHVS, CDR2 FNYEAQ. Trimming left V 5 bases short and J 8 bases short, with 10 bases between. Written as DNA, the CDR3 is TGTGCCAGCAGCAACAGGGTGGATGAGCAGTTCTTC. Residues: CASSNRVDEQFF.

The chain carries TRBV7-2 and TRBJ1-2; D perhaps matches TRBD1 (5 bases). Trimming cost V 5 bases and J 8 bases, with 21 bases left between them. CDR3 length equals 15 residues. Germline CDR1 and CDR2: SGHTA and FQGNSA. CDR3 sequence: CASSPDRGRVEGYTF. The CDR3 bases are TGTGCCAGCAGCCCCGACCGGGGGAGGGTTGAAGGCTACACCTTC.

The J gene is TRBJ2-1, the V gene TRBV11-3, with 13 bases aligning to TRBD2. Germline V lookup: CDR1 SGHNT, CDR2 YENEEA. This CDR3 has 18 residues. The J segment lost 1 base and the V segment lost 5 bases, leaving 8 bases of the junction unmatched. The CDR3 DNA reads TGTGCCAGCAGCCCCGGGACTAGCGGGATAAAATCCTACAATGAGCAGTTCTTC. Amino acids: CASSPGTSGIKSYNEQFF. The full variable domain, in which reference TRBV11-3 and TRBJ2-1 provide the parts outside the CDR3, is EAGVVQSPRYKIIEKKQPVAFWCNPISGHNTLYWYLQNLGQGPELLIRYENEEAVDDSQLPKDRFSAERLKGVDSTLKIQPAELGDSAVYLCASSPGTSGIKSYNEQFFGPGTRLTVL.

V gene TRBV19 combines with J gene TRBJ2-5; 8 positions agree with TRBD1. The V gene's germline CDR1 is LNHDA and CDR2 SQIVND (reference sequence). The CDR3 has 14 amino acids. V lost 3 bases to trimming and J lost 7 bases; unmatched junction nucleotides: 7. Here the CDR3 reads CASSIQGAEGTQYF. The CDR3 DNA sequence: TGTGCCAGTAGTATTCAGGGGGCGGAAGGGACCCAGTACTTC.

The chain carries TRBV25-1 and TRBJ2-7; 7 nucleotides line up with TRBD1. Looked up from germline, CDR1 is MGHDK and CDR2 is SYGVNS. The CDR3 covers 15 residues. V was clipped by 3 bases and J by 7 bases; unmatched bases: 12. The CDR3 region is CASSDPKTGFEEQYF. Here the CDR3 DNA reads TGTGCCAGCAGTGACCCCAAGACAGGGTTTGAGGAGCAGTACTTC.

A single count supports this clone. This chain joins TRBV4-2 and TRBJ2-1, with 8 bases lining up with TRBD2. The CDR3 spans 15 residues. The germline gives CDR1 LGHNA, CDR2 YNFKEQ. V lost 3 bases and J lost 4; bases outside the gene matches: 5. The CDR3 sequence: CASSHPGLDYNEQFF. CDR3 bases: TGTGCCAGCAGCCATCCGGGACTAGATTACAATGAGCAGTTCTTC.

The chain links TRBV18 to TRBJ2-7; tentative D call: TRBD1 (6 bases). From germline, CDR1 is KGHSH and CDR2 LQKENI. This CDR3 region has 15 residues. V lost 4 bases and J lost 2, with 15 bases in between. CDR3 sequence reads: CASSLRTVPPYEQYF. The CDR3 bases are TGTGCCAGCTCACTACGGACAGTTCCACCCTACGAGCAGTACTTC.

This clone has just one count. The V call is TRBV7-3, the J call TRBJ2-2, with D tentatively TRBD2 (5 bases). This CDR3 is 13 amino acids long. In germline, CDR1 is SGHTA, CDR2 FQGTGA. The V end lost 3 bases, the J end lost 5 bases, and 7 bases lay between the germline ends. CDR3: CASSFTGTGELFF. The CDR3, as DNA: TGTGCCAGCAGCTTCACGGGGACCGGGGAGCTGTTTTTT.

The V and J genes are TRBV10-1 and TRBJ2-7; 9 bases agree with TRBD1. The CDR3 extends over 14 amino acids. Unmatched junction bases numbered 9, after V lost 7 bases and J lost 5 bases. CDR1 is WNHNN and CDR2 is SYGVQD in the germline V gene (reference sequence). CDR3 sequence: CASTSRGQGNEQYF. The DNA for the CDR3 is TGCGCCAGCACCTCGCGGGGACAGGGAAACGAGCAGTACTTC.

This clone was found once. The chain carries TRBV7-3 and TRBJ1-1, with 7 bases matching TRBD1. The germline CDR1 and CDR2 sequences are SGHTA and FQGTGA. The junction had 4 bases not matched to a gene; V was cut back by 5 bases and J by 4 bases. The CDR3 spans 13 residues. CDR3 coding DNA: TGTGCCAGCAGCACCTCAGGGGGCACTGAAGCTTTCTTT. Translation gives CASSTSGGTEAFF.

The V call is TRBV4-2, the J call TRBJ2-5; 9 bases align to TRBD2. The length of the CDR3 is 17 residues. V lost 4 bases to trimming and J lost 1 base; unmatched junction nucleotides: 10. CDR1 and CDR2 (germline): LGHNA, YNFKEQ. This CDR3 is CASSRQAGGLPQETQYF. CDR3 bases: TGTGCCAGCAGCCGCCAAGCGGGGGGCCTCCCCCAAGAGACCCAGTACTTC.

V gene TRBV28 combines with J gene TRBJ2-3, with 7 bases that match TRBD1. Per germline, CDR1 MDHEN and CDR2 SYDVKM. There are 15 residues in the CDR3. The junction had 6 bases not matched to a gene; V was cut back by 6 bases and J by 0 bases. In nucleotides, the CDR3 is TGTGCCAGCAGGCCGGGACAGACTAGCACAGATACGCAGTATTTT. As protein: CASRPGQTSTDTQYF.